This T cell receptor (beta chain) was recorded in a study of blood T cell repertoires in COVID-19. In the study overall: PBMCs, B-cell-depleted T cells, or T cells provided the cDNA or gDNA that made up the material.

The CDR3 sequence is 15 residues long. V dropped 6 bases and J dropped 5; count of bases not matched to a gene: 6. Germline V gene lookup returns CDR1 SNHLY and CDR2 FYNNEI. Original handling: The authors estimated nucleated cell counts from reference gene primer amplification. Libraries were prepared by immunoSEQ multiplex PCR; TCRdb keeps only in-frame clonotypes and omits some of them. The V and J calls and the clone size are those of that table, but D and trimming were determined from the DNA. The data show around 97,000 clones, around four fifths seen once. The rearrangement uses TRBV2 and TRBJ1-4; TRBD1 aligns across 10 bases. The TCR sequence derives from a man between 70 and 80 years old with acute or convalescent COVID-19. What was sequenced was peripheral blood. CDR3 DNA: TGTGCCAGCAGGGGACAGGGGTTGACAAATGAAAAACTGTTTTTT. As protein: CASRGQGLTNEKLFF.